This T cell receptor beta chain is from a study of OX40 agonist ivuxolimab in advanced cancers. Study-level background: Patients received intravenous ivuxolimab every 2 weeks at 0.01 to 10 mg/kg.

Remarks on this clone: What it binds is not known.

CDR1 and CDR2 from the germline V gene are WNHNN and SYGVQD (reference sequence). The length of the CDR3 is 12 residues. The junction had 4 bases not matched to a gene; V was cut back by 5 bases and J by 7 bases. Points from the study as a whole: Blood T cells, both CD4+ and CD8+, expanded clonally by week 6 at 0.1 to 3.0 mg/kg.

Systemic immunosuppression or a history of autoimmune disease excluded patients. Using immunoSEQ multiplex PCR, the repertoire was profiled, and TCRdb retains in-frame clones only, with some absent. The sample lists approximately 22,000 clones; around 85% were seen once. The source is an adult with an advanced solid tumor such as melanoma, head and neck, liver or kidney cancer. The chain employs TRBV10-1 and TRBJ2-7; TRBD1 matches 8 bases. The specimen comprised CD4+ or CD8+ T cells sorted from blood, sampled in a trial of the OX40 agonist ivuxolimab. The CDR3 loop reads CASSWTGQEQYF. CDR3 in DNA: TGCGCCAGCAGTTGGACAGGGCAGGAGCAGTACTTC.